This T cell receptor beta chain was captured by sequencing in a study of blood T cell repertoires in COVID-19. Study-wide context: The United States, Italy and Spain supplied acute and convalescent COVID-19 samples. Sources were T cells, B-cell-depleted T cells, or PBMCs; the material itself was cDNA or gDNA.

The CDR3 loop spans 13 amino acids. Trimming removed 1 base at V and 5 bases at J, with 8 bases between. Germline CDR1 MGHDK, CDR2 SYGVNS. In the authors' workflow: The authors estimated nucleated cell counts from reference gene primer amplification. The protocol was immunoSEQ multiplex PCR, while the TCRdb copy is restricted to in-frame clones and leaves out a portion. V, J and clone size reflect that table, while D and trimming were determined from the DNA. The table lists approximately 190,000 clones, 88% of them singletons. The receptor was derived from a middle-aged woman who had recovered from COVID-19. The sequencing input was peripheral blood. The chain uses TRBV25-1 and TRBJ2-5; D not resolved. The CDR3 bases are TGTGCCAGCAGTGAATTGGCCCCGGAGACCCAGTACTTC. It codes for CASSELAPETQYF.